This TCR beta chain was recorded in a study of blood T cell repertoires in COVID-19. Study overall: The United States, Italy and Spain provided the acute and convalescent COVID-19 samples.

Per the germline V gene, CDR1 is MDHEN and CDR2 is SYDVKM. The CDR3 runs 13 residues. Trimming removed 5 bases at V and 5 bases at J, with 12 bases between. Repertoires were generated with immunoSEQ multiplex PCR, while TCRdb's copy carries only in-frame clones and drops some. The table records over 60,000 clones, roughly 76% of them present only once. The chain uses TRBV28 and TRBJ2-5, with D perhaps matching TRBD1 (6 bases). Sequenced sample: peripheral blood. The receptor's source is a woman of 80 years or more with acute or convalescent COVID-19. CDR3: CASSNRVFETQYF. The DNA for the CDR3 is TGTGCCAGCAGTAACAGGGTTTTTGAGACCCAGTACTTC.